This T cell receptor beta chain was sequenced in a study of OX40 agonist ivuxolimab in advanced cancers. This clone was seen just once. Germline CDR1 reads SGHRS; CDR2 reads YFSETQ. The CDR3 is 13 residues long. Trimming cost V 2 bases and J 6 bases, with 9 bases left between them. Clones were sequenced by immunoSEQ multiplex PCR, and TCRdb holds only the in-frame ones, with some missing. This sample has tens of thousands of clones, with roughly 83% found just once. The specimen was CD4+ or CD8+ T cells sorted from blood, collected in a trial of the OX40 agonist ivuxolimab. This chain connects TRBV5-1 to TRBJ2-1; D is perhaps TRBD1 (5 bases). This clonotype was sampled from an adult with an advanced solid tumor such as melanoma, head and neck, liver or kidney cancer. This chain's CDR3 is CASSFAGLNEQFF. As DNA, the CDR3 is TGCGCCAGCAGCTTTGCAGGGCTCAATGAGCAGTTCTTC.